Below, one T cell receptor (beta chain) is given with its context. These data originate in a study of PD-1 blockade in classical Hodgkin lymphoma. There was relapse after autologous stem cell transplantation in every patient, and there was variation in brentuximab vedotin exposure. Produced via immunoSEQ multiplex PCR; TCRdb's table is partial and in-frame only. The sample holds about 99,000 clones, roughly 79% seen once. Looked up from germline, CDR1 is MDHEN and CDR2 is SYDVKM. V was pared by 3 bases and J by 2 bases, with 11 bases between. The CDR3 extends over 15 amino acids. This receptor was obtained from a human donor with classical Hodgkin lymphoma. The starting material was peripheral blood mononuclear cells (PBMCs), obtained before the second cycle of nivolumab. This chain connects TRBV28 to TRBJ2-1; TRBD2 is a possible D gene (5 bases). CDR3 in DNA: TGTGCCAGCAGTTTGAGCAGCGGCGCCTACAATGAGCAGTTCTTC. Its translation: CASSLSSGAYNEQFF.